This T cell receptor beta chain was sequenced during a study of T cell responses to AZD1222 COVID-19 vaccine. General study results and limits: Seropositive AZD1222 recipients at baseline numbered only 6 or 7.

TCRdb's copy holds only in-frame clones and misses some; the assay was immunoSEQ multiplex PCR. The sample carries about 99,000 clones, around 90% recorded once. Points on this clone: Its antigen is still unknown.

There are 15 residues in the CDR3. The germline gives CDR1 LNHDA, CDR2 SQIVND (reference sequence). Trimming pared 0 bases from V and 5 bases from J, leaving 11 bases between. The rearrangement uses TRBV19 and TRBJ2-1; D might be TRBD1 (7 bases). This specimen consisted of peripheral blood, obtained on day 0 of AZD1222 vaccination. This TCR derives from an adult in good health. In DNA form, the CDR3 reads TGTGCCAGTAGTATAGATCAGGGGGGCCACAATGAGCAGTTCTTC. The encoded protein is CASSIDQGGHNEQFF.